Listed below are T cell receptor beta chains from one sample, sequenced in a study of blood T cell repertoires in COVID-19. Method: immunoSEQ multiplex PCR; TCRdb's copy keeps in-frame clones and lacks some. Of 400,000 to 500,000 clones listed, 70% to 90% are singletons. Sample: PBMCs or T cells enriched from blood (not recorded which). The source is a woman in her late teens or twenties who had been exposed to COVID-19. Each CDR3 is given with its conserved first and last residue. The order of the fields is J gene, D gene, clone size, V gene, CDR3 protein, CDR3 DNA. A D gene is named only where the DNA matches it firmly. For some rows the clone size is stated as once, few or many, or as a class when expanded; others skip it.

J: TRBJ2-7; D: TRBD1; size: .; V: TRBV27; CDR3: CASSFSWDRGYEQYF; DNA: TGTGCCAGCAGTTTCAGCTGGGACAGGGGCTACGAGCAGTACTTC
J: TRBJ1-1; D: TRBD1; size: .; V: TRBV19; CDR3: CASSMGQGVYAEAFF; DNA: TGTGCCAGTAGTATGGGACAGGGCGTATACGCTGAAGCTTTCTTT
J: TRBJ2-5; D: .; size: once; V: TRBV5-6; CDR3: CASSIQGSQYF; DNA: TGTGCCAGCAGCATTCAGGGAAGCCAGTACTTC
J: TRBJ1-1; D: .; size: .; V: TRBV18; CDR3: CASSPLSRRSGDTEAFF; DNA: TGTGCCAGCTCACCCCTCTCAAGGCGGTCAGGGGACACTGAAGCTTTCTTT
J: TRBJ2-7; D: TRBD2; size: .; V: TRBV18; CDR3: CASSPPSSGNREQYF; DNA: TGTGCCAGCTCACCACCATCTAGCGGGAACAGAGAGCAGTACTTC
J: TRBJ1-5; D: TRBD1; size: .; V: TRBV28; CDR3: CASSLSGTVNQPQHF; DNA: TGTGCCAGCAGTTTATCCGGGACAGTCAATCAGCCCCAGCATTTT
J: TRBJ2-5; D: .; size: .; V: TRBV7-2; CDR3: CASSFPQTGKETQYF; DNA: TGTGCCAGCAGCTTTCCACAGACAGGAAAAGAGACCCAGTACTTC
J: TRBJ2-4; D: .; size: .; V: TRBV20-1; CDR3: CSASSLAKNIQYF; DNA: TGCAGTGCTAGTTCCCTAGCCAAAAACATTCAGTACTTC
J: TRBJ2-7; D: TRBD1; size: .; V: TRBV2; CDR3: CASTTQGFSEQYF; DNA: TGTGCCAGCACAACACAGGGGTTTTCCGAGCAGTACTTC
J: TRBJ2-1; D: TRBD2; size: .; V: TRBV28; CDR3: CASSKAGGLSYNEQFF; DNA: TGTGCCAGCAGTAAAGCGGGAGGACTCTCCTACAATGAGCAGTTCTTC